This entry features one T cell receptor beta chain sequence. The antigen is not known. The sample carries other DNA sequences with the same CDR3. The study ran its PCR with 60 Vbeta and 13 Jbeta primers. Original analysis: Later reanalysis found 75 million to 95 million unique TCR beta chains, approximately 11 million of them shared. Here immunoSEQ multiplex PCR was the method, and the copy in TCRdb shows in-frame clones only, minus some. V and J calls and clone size are those listed in that table; D and trimming were worked out from the DNA. There are approximately 110,000 clones in the sample; approximately 80% occur only once, and roughly 13% lies in the top ten. The data were taken from a study of cytomegalovirus exposure and HLA in healthy donors. The study's findings and limits: Listed as cytomegalovirus-associated were 150 to 200 TCR beta chains. DRB1 had the most TCR associations and HLA-C the fewest, a later analysis found, with rates varying by HLA locus. A missense variant in DCLRE1C was later tied to TCR beta V- and J-gene trimming.

Looked up from germline, CDR1 is LNHDA and CDR2 is SQIVND (reference sequence). CDR3 length equals 13 residues. Trimming cost V 0 bases and J 4 bases, with 6 bases left between them. V usage is TRBV19 and J usage is TRBJ1-1, with D perhaps matching TRBD1 (5 bases). The origin of this receptor is a woman aged 35 to 49 in good health and CMV-seropositive. The material sequenced was PBMCs. CDR3 bases: TGTGCCAGTAGTATAGACAGGGTCACTGAAGCTTTCTTT. As protein: CASSIDRVTEAFF.